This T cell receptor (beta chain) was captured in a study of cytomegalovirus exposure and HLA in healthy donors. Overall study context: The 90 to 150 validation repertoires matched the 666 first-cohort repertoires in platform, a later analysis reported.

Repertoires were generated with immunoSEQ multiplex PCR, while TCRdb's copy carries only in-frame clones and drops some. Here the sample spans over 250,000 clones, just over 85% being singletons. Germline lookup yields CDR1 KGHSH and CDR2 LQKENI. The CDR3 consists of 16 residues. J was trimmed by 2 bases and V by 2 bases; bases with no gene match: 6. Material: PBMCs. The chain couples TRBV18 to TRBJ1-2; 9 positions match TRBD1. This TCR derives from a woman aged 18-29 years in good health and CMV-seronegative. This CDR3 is CASSPGTGKGNYGYTF. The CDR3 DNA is TGTGCCAGCTCACCAGGGACAGGGAAAGGGAACTATGGCTACACCTTC.